This T cell receptor beta chain was profiled in a study of T cells in narcolepsy listed by TCRdb under 2018. In the study overall: Patients with narcolepsy type 1 or type 2 (NT1, NT2) and healthy control donors were enrolled in the study. The study used TCR Vbeta sequencing to track clonotypes in blood and CSF while looking for autoreactive T cells in narcolepsy patients that target self-antigens of hypocretin neurons (hypocretin, TRIB2).

Memory CD4+ T cells were sorted ex vivo from peripheral blood of narcolepsy patients and healthy controls for TCR Vbeta sequencing. In the germline V gene, CDR1 corresponds to SGHAT and CDR2 to FQNNGV. Taken from cysteine to phenylalanine, the CDR3 has 15 residues. Kept here is only the CDR3 DNA, which spans 45 bases and is read in frame from base 1. V trim: 5 bases; J trim: 10 bases; unmatched bases: 12. Library method: the immunoSEQ multiplex PCR assay. TCRdb stores this immuneACCESS table with in-frame sequences only. Part of the clones is absent; in the studies checked, under half of the shortfall reflects unresolved V genes, and no reason is known for the rest. The sample has about 27,000 clones on record, 78% of them singletons. The ten largest clones capture 3% to 3.5% of the sample. The study at large found these results: Certain blood memory CD4+ repertoires from patients and controls had no sequences that matched autoreactive T cell clones. HCRT-specific and TRIB2-specific autoreactive clonotypes were highlighted in plots that compared CD4+ T cell clonotypes in CSF versus blood from the same patient. According to the report, autoreactive clonotypes were detected serially in the blood of the same patients and of different patients, but not in healthy controls. Patients and controls had similar numbers of sequenced blood memory CD4+ clonotypes, with averages of approximately 40,000 in patients and 33,354 in controls.

As regards this clone: Its antigen remains unidentified. Base qualities were left out, and no much larger clone turns up one base away.

Sequenced: CD45RA- memory CD4+ T cells from PBMCs. The cell subset or site label, as the study defines it: memory T cells sorted ex vivo from peripheral blood. This sequence uses TRBV11-2 and TRBJ2-1, with 9 bases aligning to TRBD1. This clonotype was sampled from a human donor with narcolepsy. CDR3 reads: CASSQNTGGGREQFF. The DNA sequence reads TGTGCCAGCAGCCAAAACACAGGGGGCGGACGGGAGCAGTTCTTC.